Listed below are T cell receptor beta chains from one sample, sequenced in a study of technical replicates of blood from a few donors. Repertoires were generated with immunoSEQ multiplex PCR, while TCRdb's copy carries only in-frame clones and drops some. The sample records 91,000 or so clones, approximately 95% being singletons. Sequenced material: T cells isolated from PBMCs. The receptors derive from a human donor in good health. Both conserved end residues are part of each CDR3. A D gene is named only where the DNA matches it firmly.

TRBJ2-2 TRBD2 TRBV27 TGTGCCAGCAGTTATCCAGCGGGAGGGAACACCGGGGAGCTGTTTTTT CASSYPAGGNTGELFF
TRBJ2-2 TRBD1 TRBV7-8 TGTGCCAGCAGCCCAACAGGGGGTTGGACCGGGGAGCTGTTTTTT CASSPTGGWTGELFF
TRBJ1-5 NA TRBV30 TGTGCCTGGAGTGTGGAGGGTCAGCCCCAGCATTTT CAWSVEGQPQHF
TRBJ2-5 TRBD2 TRBV6-1 TGTGCCAGCAGTGAAGTCGATAGCGGGAGGGCCGTTCACTTC CASSEVDSGRAVHF
TRBJ2-7 TRBD2 TRBV4-3 TGCGCCAGCAGCCAAGAAGCGGGGGTCGAGCAGTACTTC CASSQEAGVEQYF
TRBJ1-3 NA TRBV7-9 TGTGCCAGCAGCCCGCCAAACAGGGATCCTTCTGGAAACACCATATATTTT CASSPPNRDPSGNTIYF
TRBJ2-7 NA TRBV5-5 TGTGCCAGCAGCTTGGCCTTTGAGACAGCCCACGAGCAGTACTTC CASSLAFETAHEQYF
TRBJ2-1 TRBD2 TRBV7-2 TGTGCCAGCAGAGTAGCGGGTAGCTCCTACAATGAGCAGTTCTTC CASRVAGSSYNEQFF
TRBJ1-4 TRBD1 TRBV5-1 TGCGCCAGCAGCTTGTCGGAGGGGGCGACTATTCGAGATGAAAAACTGTTTTTT CASSLSEGATIRDEKLFF
TRBJ1-2 TRBD1 TRBV7-9 TGTGCCAGCAGCTTGGGAGACAGGGGTGATGGCTACACCTTC CASSLGDRGDGYTF
TRBJ1-2 TRBD1 TRBV7-9 TGTGCCAGCAGCTTATTGGCTGCAGGGGGCAATGGCTACACCTTC CASSLLAAGGNGYTF
TRBJ1-2 TRBD1 TRBV9 TGTGCCAGCAGCGTGTCCGGGACAGAGGTTTATGGCTACACCTTC CASSVSGTEVYGYTF
TRBJ1-1 TRBD1 TRBV18 TGTGCCAGCTCACGAGGACAGGGGGCTTTTACCAATTCTGAAGCTTTCTTT CASSRGQGAFTNSEAFF
TRBJ2-3 TRBD2 TRBV19 TGTGCCAGTTCCCCCCAGCCAGCGGGAGTAACAGATACGCAGTATTTT CASSPQPAGVTDTQYF
TRBJ2-1 TRBD2 TRBV11-3 TGTGCCAGCAGCTTCGGGACTAGCTTTTTCAATGAGCAGTTCTTC CASSFGTSFFNEQFF
TRBJ1-2 NA TRBV20-1 TGCAGTCAGCGCAGCAACTATGGCTACACCTTC CSQRSNYGYTF
TRBJ2-3 NA TRBV2 TGTGCCAGCAGTGATTCAGTACCTAGCACAGATACGCAGTATTTT CASSDSVPSTDTQYF
TRBJ2-5 TRBD1 TRBV7-2 TGTGCCAGCAGATCAACTGGGACAGGGTGGATGGAGACCCAGTACTTC CASRSTGTGWMETQYF
TRBJ2-3 NA TRBV19 TGTGCCAGTAGTACCTTTCTAGAATCCATTGGAGATACGCAGTATTTT CASSTFLESIGDTQYF
TRBJ2-7 TRBD2 TRBV4-1 TGCGCCAGCAGCCCCCTAGCGGGTGGAGACGAGCAGTACTTC CASSPLAGGDEQYF